A single sample gave rise to the 17 T cell receptor beta chains below, sequenced in a study of blood T cell repertoires in COVID-19. TCRdb keeps only in-frame clones here, not all; method: immunoSEQ multiplex PCR. This table has approximately 85,000 clones, 90% appearing once. Sequencing used peripheral blood. The receptors stem from a woman over 75 with active or convalescent COVID-19.

The chain combines TRBV28 with TRBJ1-3; 8 positions agree with TRBD1. CDR1 MDHEN and CDR2 SYDVKM come from the germline V gene. With 2 bases clipped from V and 5 bases from J, the junction kept 8 bases outside the gene matches. The CDR3 has 16 residues. The CDR3 DNA follows: TGTGCCAGCAGTTTACTTCCTGACAGGGGCAGAAACACCATATATTTT. It codes for CASSLLPDRGRNTIYF.

In this sample, this clone turned up once. The chain links TRBV4-3 to TRBJ1-1; 7 bases line up with TRBD1. The germline CDR1 and CDR2 sequences are LGHNA and YSLEER. This CDR3 has 13 amino acids. The V and J ends lost 4 bases and 5 bases, in that order; junction bases with no gene match: 4. CDR3 sequence reads: CASSRAGGTEAFF. As DNA, the CDR3 is TGCGCCAGCAGCCGGGCAGGGGGGACTGAAGCTTTCTTT.

This clone appeared once. This chain uses TRBV18 with TRBJ2-7; TRBD2 agrees at 13 bases. CDR3 size: 16 residues. Per the germline V gene, CDR1 is KGHSH and CDR2 is LQKENI. J gave up 6 bases and V 3 bases, and 8 bases lay outside the gene matches. The CDR3 is CASSPNGLAGEGEQYF. The CDR3 bases are TGTGCCAGCTCACCGAACGGACTAGCGGGAGAGGGCGAGCAGTACTTC.

The chain joins TRBV27 to TRBJ2-1; 9 nucleotides line up with TRBD2. Unmatched junction bases numbered 7, after V lost 6 bases and J lost 4 bases. CDR3 length: 15 amino acids. Germline V gene lookup returns CDR1 MNHEY and CDR2 SMNVEV (reference sequence). The CDR3 region has the DNA TGTGCCAGCAGGGTTAGCGGGAGCTCTTACAATGAGCAGTTCTTC. Protein: CASRVSGSSYNEQFF.

The chain joins TRBV6-5 to TRBJ1-3; D is undetermined. The CDR3 loop spans 15 amino acids. The germline V and J ends were trimmed by 5 bases and 0 bases, with 11 bases remaining between them. The germline V gene has CDR1 MNHEY and CDR2 SVGAGI. The CDR3 DNA follows: TGTGCCAGCAGTCGCCCGGGATTCTCTGGAAACACCATATATTTT. Protein product: CASSRPGFSGNTIYF.

The CDR3 region has the DNA TGTGCCAGCAGTTTCGGGGCGGGAGTTGAGACCCAGTACTTC. Translated, it gives CASSFGAGVETQYF. V gene TRBV28 combines with J gene TRBJ2-5; 7 bases fit TRBD2. After removal of 3 bases from V and 5 bases from J, the junction contained 6 bases not matched to a gene. The CDR3 consists of 14 residues. In germline, CDR1 is MDHEN, CDR2 SYDVKM.

This chain connects TRBV5-1 to TRBJ2-1; D not certain. V gave up 1 base and J gave up 3 bases, with 14 bases separating them. CDR1 SGHRS and CDR2 YFSETQ come from the germline V gene. The CDR3 is 16 amino acids. The CDR3 loop reads CASSLTGRLGYNEQFF. The DNA of the CDR3 is TGCGCCAGCAGCTTGACCGGAAGGCTAGGCTACAATGAGCAGTTCTTC.

This chain uses TRBV3-1 (or the pseudogene TRBV3-2) with TRBJ2-5; D is possibly TRBD2 (6 bases). There are 14 residues in the CDR3. The V end was cut by 1 base, the J end by 4 bases, with 10 bases between. CDR1 LGHDT and CDR2 YNNKEL come from the germline V gene (reference sequence). The CDR3 DNA follows: TGTGCCAGCAGCCAAGGACTAGGGCGAGAGACCCAGTACTTC. Translated: CASSQGLGRETQYF.

The genes are TRBV7-9 and TRBJ2-7; D perhaps matches TRBD1 (6 bases). V lost 3 bases, J lost 4 bases, and 19 bases lay in between. Germline assignment: CDR1 SEHNR and CDR2 FQNEAQ (reference sequence). The CDR3 extends over 16 amino acids. CDR3 bases: TGTGCCAGCAGCTTCGACAGGTCCGGCGTTATATACGAGCAGTACTTC. Protein sequence: CASSFDRSGVIYEQYF. The variable domain in full, completed from reference TRBV7-9 and TRBJ2-7, reads DTGVSQNPRHKITKRGQNVTFRCDPISEHNRLYWYRQTLGQGPEFLTYFQNEAQLEKSRLLSDRFSAERPKGSFSTLEIQRTEQGDSAMYLCASSFDRSGVIYEQYFGPGTRLTVT.

The chain employs TRBV9 and TRBJ2-1; no clear D gene. Germline assignment: CDR1 SGDLS and CDR2 YYNGEE. This CDR3 is 14 amino acids long. Trimming took off 0 bases at V and 4 bases at J, with 8 bases between the two ends. CDR3 DNA sequence: TGTGCCAGCAGCGTAGATGAACTTTACAATGAGCAGTTCTTC. The encoded protein is CASSVDELYNEQFF.

CDR3 in amino acids: CASSKWELEPMENTIYF. Here the CDR3 DNA reads TGTGCCAGCAGCAAATGGGAGTTAGAACCAATGGAAAACACCATATATTTT. This sequence joins TRBV28 and TRBJ1-3, with unresolved D. Germline CDR1 is MDHEN and CDR2 is SYDVKM. The V gene lost 6 bases and the J gene lost 6 bases, with 24 bases spanning the gap. CDR3 length equals 17 residues.

The J gene is TRBJ2-3, the V gene TRBV5-1; 14 nucleotides agree with TRBD2. V shed 4 bases, J shed 6 bases, and the junction held 19 bases outside the gene matches. CDR1 SGHRS and CDR2 YFSETQ come from the germline V gene. This CDR3 has 20 residues. CDR3 residues: CASSRLGTSGLAGGSDTQYF. CDR3 nucleotide sequence: TGCGCCAGCAGCCGTCTCGGGACATCCGGACTAGCGGGAGGCTCGGATACGCAGTATTTT.

The J gene is TRBJ1-5, the V gene TRBV7-2; 9 bases map to TRBD1. CDR1 and CDR2 from the germline V gene are SGHTA and FQGNSA. V gave up 5 bases and J gave up 4 bases; unmatched junction bases: 3. The CDR3 runs to 14 residues. The CDR3 here is CASSRDRENQPQHF. The CDR3 DNA follows: TGTGCCAGCAGCAGGGACAGGGAAAATCAGCCCCAGCATTTT.

The chain carries TRBV28 and TRBJ2-7; no firm D call. The V end was cut by 8 bases, the J end by 2 bases, with 13 bases between. The CDR3 runs to 13 residues. The germline V gene has CDR1 MDHEN and CDR2 SYDVKM. CDR3 DNA: TGTGCCAGCCGGGTCGGAATAGCCTACGAGCAGTACTTC. Translating gives CASRVGIAYEQYF.

This chain joins TRBV5-5 and TRBJ2-5; no clear D. The CDR3 totals 12 residues. The ends were cut back, 3 bases at V and 5 bases at J, with 8 bases in the middle. Germline CDR1 is SGHKS and CDR2 is YYEKEE (reference sequence). The CDR3: CASSSEWETQYF. The CDR3 region has the DNA TGTGCCAGCAGCTCCGAGTGGGAGACCCAGTACTTC.

The V and J genes are TRBV27 and TRBJ2-7; 9 nucleotides agree with TRBD1. Trimming cost V 6 bases and J 3 bases; bases outside gene matches: 15. The CDR3 covers 17 residues. The germline V gene encodes CDR1 MNHEY and CDR2 SMNVEV (reference sequence). The CDR3 loop is CASSPLTGTGFGYEQYF. CDR3 bases: TGTGCCAGCAGCCCGTTGACGGGGACAGGGTTCGGCTACGAGCAGTACTTC.

This clone was recorded only once. The genes are TRBV9 and TRBJ1-2, with D uncertain. The CDR3 runs to 14 residues. Trimming removed 0 bases at V and 4 bases at J, with 10 bases between. The germline V gene has CDR1 SGDLS and CDR2 YYNGEE. The CDR3 spells CASSVGTATYGYTF. CDR3 coding DNA: TGTGCCAGCAGCGTAGGGACTGCGACCTATGGCTACACCTTC.